Only a few counts were recorded for the clone carrying this T cell receptor (beta chain). Its target is not known. These data are taken from a study of shared clonotypes between healthy human individuals. Overall study: There were three CD4 naive, three CD4 memory, two CD8 naive and one CD8 memory plates per donor. Whole-study results and caveats: In general, naive subsets displayed greater estimated richness than memory subsets did.

CDR3 length: 15 residues. CDR1 and CDR2 (germline): SGHNT, YYREEE (reference sequence). The J segment lost 3 bases and the V segment lost 2 bases, leaving 0 bases of the junction unmatched. Only in-frame clones appear in the TCRdb table, and some are missing; sequencing was by immunoSEQ multiplex PCR. This repertoire shows a few million clones, around nine tenths found once; its top ten account for roughly 0.15%. This TCR was recovered from a man younger than 35 in good health. This chain joins TRBV5-4 and TRBJ2-2, with 11 bases matching TRBD2. Sequencing was done on a sample of naive CD4+ T cells sorted from blood. Noted subset: CD45RA+ positively selected. The CDR3 DNA is TGTGCCAGCAGCTTTAGCGGGGGGGACACCGGGGAGCTGTTTTTT. Its protein is CASSFSGGDTGELFF.